The 9 T cell receptor beta chains presented below share a single source sample, sequenced in a study of T cells in women clearing cervical HPV infection. Method: immunoSEQ multiplex PCR; TCRdb's copy keeps in-frame clones and lacks some. The sample totals 15,000 to 20,000 clones. Material for sequencing was blood buffy coat. Every receptor here comes from a woman aged 18-70 years with a cervical HPV16 infection that either progressed to CIN3+ or cleared (not recorded which).

A remark on this clone: One junction end disagrees with the germline gene, perhaps due to a read error. The same CDR3 arises from other DNA sequences in this sample as well. The CDR3 DNA, read in part, is TGTGCCAGCTCGCCACAGGATGGGCCAAACATT. Its protein product is CASSPQDGPNI. The CDR3 in full is CASSPQDGPNIQYF. The V and J genes are TRBV18 and TRBJ2-4; TRBD1 might be the D (5 bases). The read comes to an end 3 residues before the CDR3 does, leaving the germline J gene to fill in the end. CDR3 length: 14 residues. Germline CDR1 KGHSH, CDR2 LQKENI.

A remark on this clone: The CDR3 end lies 3 residues beyond the end of the read and is filled in from the germline J gene. This rearrangement joins TRBV5-8 to TRBJ1-1; unclear D gene. V lost 1 base to trimming and J lost 0 bases, with 7 bases between them. The CDR3 covers 14 residues. Germline lookup yields CDR1 SGHTS and CDR2 YDEGEE. CDR3 DNA, as far as it was read: TGTGCCAGCAGCTTGACACACCTGAACACTGAA. Its translation: CASSLTHLNTE. The CDR3 in full is CASSLTHLNTEAFF.

Points on this clone: The CDR3 is cut off 3 residues early in the read; its end comes from the germline J gene. V usage is TRBV11-1 and J usage is TRBJ2-1; 7 bases map to TRBD1. This CDR3 region has 13 residues. The germline CDR1 and CDR2 sequences are SGHAT and FQDESV (reference sequence). Unmatched junction bases numbered 1, after V lost 2 bases and J lost 6 bases. CDR3 amino acids: CASSLSGGNEQFF. The DNA read from the CDR3 is TGTGCCAGCAGCTTATCAGGGGGCAATGAG.

As for this clone: The sequence runs out 3 residues before the end of the CDR3; the remainder is reconstructed from the germline J gene. This chain connects TRBV5-1 to TRBJ2-5, with D possibly TRBD1 on 5 matching bases. Germline V lookup: CDR1 SGHRS, CDR2 YFSETQ. This CDR3 has 15 amino acids. Trimming took 0 bases from V and 3 from J, leaving 12 bases between them. CDR3 DNA, as far as it was read: TGCGCCAGCAGCTTGGCCCTCGCCAGGGAAGAGACC. Protein product: CASSLALAREET. The CDR3 reads in full as CASSLALAREETQYF. Full variable domain (remainder filled in from reference TRBV5-1 and TRBJ2-5): KAGVTQTPRYLIKTRGQQVTLSCSPISGHRSVSWYQQTPGQGLQFLFEYFSETQRNKGNFPGRFSGRQFSNSRSEMNVSTLELGDSALYLCASSLALAREETQYFGPGTRLLVL.

CDR3 protein: CAIRDTENTEAFF. The sequenced part of the CDR3 DNA is TGTGCCATCCGGGACACGGAGAACACTGAA. The chain has TRBV6-2 or TRBV6-3 and TRBJ1-1; D may be TRBD1 (6 bases). The DNA ends 3 residues before the CDR3 does, and the rest of the CDR3 is filled in from the germline J gene. V was pared by 10 bases and J by 1 base, with 13 bases between. The CDR3 runs 13 residues. CDR1 and CDR2 (germline): MNHEY, SVGEGT.

On this clone: The CDR3 is cut off 3 residues early in the read; its end comes from the germline J gene. This chain links TRBV4-1 with TRBJ2-7, with TRBD1 matching 9 bases. Germline V gene data show CDR1 as MGHRA and CDR2 as YSYEKL. The CDR3 loop spans 16 amino acids. The ends lost 0 bases at V and 4 bases at J; junction bases unmatched: 7. CDR3 loop: CASSQDSGQGGYEQYF. CDR3 DNA, as far as it was read: TGCGCCAGCAGCCAAGATTCGGGACAGGGAGGTTACGAG.

Details on this clone: The read finishes 3 residues shy of the CDR3 end, and the germline J gene is used to complete it. The chain recombines TRBV7-3 with TRBJ2-3, with 10 bases matching TRBD2. V lost 3 bases and J lost 5; bases outside the gene matches: 8. CDR1 SGHTA and CDR2 FQGTGA come from the germline V gene. CDR3 size: 16 residues. CDR3 sequence reads: CASSFLASGGVDTQYF. The part of the CDR3 DNA that was read is TGTGCCAGCAGCTTTCTGGCTAGCGGGGGAGTAGATACG.

Turning to this clone: Read sequence stops 3 residues before the CDR3 end, and the germline J gene provides the missing end. The J gene is TRBJ2-3, the V gene TRBV5-1; possibly TRBD1 for D (5 bases). The CDR3 runs to 15 residues. Germline assignment: CDR1 SGHRS and CDR2 YFSETQ. Trimming shortened V by 0 bases and J by 3 bases, and 11 bases separated the two germline ends. The CDR3 sequence: CASSLVGRVTDTQYF. Partial CDR3 DNA: TGCGCCAGCAGCTTGGTGGGCAGGGTGACAGATACG. The variable domain in full, with the rest retrieved from reference TRBV5-1 and TRBJ2-3, is KAGVTQTPRYLIKTRGQQVTLSCSPISGHRSVSWYQQTPGQGLQFLFEYFSETQRNKGNFPGRFSGRQFSNSRSEMNVSTLELGDSALYLCASSLVGRVTDTQYFGPGTRLTVL.

Comment on this clone: Read sequence stops 3 residues before the CDR3 end, and the germline J gene provides the missing end. The chain carries TRBV28 and TRBJ2-4; possibly TRBD1 for D (5 bases). Germline lookup yields CDR1 MDHEN and CDR2 SYDVKM. The ends were cut back, 6 bases at V and 0 bases at J, with 21 bases in the middle. The CDR3 sequence is 18 residues long. The CDR3 reads CASSLIQGVGLAKNIQYF. The DNA read from the CDR3 is TGTGCCAGCAGCCTCATTCAGGGTGTGGGGCTAGCCAAAAACATT.